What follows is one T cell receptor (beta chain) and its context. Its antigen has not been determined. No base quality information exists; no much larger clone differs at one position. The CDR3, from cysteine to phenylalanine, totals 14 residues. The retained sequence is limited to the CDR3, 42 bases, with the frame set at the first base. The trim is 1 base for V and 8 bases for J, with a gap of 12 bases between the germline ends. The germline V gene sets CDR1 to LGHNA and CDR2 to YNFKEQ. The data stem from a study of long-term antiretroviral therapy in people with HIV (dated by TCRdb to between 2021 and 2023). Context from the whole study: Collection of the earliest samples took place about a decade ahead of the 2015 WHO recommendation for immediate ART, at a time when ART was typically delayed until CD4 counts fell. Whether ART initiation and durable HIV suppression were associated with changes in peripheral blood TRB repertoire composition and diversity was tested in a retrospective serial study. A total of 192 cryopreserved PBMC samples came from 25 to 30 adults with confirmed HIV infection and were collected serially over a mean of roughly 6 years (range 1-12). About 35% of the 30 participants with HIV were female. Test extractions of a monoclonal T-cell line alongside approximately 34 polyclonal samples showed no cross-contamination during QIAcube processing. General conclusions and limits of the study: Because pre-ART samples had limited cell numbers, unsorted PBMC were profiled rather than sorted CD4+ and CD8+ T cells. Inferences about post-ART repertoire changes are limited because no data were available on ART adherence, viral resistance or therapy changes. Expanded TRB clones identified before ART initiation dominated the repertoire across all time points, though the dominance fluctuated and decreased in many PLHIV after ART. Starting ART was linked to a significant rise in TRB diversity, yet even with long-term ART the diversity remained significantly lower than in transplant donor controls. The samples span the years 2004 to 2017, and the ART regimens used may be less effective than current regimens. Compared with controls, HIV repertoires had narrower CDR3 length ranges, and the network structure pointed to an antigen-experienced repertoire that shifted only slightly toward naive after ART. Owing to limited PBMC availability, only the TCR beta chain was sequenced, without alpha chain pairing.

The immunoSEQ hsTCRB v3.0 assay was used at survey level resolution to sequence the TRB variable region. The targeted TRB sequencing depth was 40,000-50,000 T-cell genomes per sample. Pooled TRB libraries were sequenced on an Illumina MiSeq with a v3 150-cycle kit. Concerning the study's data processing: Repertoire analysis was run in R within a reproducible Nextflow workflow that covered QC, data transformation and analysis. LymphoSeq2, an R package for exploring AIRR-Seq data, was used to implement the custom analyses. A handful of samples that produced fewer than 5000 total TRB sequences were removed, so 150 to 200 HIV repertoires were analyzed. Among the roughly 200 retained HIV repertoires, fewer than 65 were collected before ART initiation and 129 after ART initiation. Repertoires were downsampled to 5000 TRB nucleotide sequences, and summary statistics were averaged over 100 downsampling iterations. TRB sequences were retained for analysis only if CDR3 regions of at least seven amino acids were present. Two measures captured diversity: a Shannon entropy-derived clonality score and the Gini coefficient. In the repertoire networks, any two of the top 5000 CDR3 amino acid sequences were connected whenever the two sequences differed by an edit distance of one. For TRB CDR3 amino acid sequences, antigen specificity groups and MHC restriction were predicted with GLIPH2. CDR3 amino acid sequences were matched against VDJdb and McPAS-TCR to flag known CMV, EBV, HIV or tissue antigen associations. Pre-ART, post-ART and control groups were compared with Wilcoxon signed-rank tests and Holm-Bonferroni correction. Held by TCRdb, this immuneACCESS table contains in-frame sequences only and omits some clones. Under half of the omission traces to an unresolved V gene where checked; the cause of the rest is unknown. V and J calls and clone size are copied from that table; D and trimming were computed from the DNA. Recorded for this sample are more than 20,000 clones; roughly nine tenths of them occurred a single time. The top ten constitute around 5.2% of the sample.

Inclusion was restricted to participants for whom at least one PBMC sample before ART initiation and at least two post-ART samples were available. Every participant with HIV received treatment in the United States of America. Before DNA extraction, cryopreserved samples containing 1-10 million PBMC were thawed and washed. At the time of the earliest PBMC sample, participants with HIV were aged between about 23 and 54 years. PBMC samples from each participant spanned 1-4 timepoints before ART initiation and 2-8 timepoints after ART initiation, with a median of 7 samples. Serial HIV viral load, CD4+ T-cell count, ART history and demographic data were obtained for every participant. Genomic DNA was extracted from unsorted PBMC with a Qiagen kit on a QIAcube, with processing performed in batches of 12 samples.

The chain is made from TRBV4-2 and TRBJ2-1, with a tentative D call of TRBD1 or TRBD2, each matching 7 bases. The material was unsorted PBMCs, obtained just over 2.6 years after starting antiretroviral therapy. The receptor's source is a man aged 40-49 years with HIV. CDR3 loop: CASSQAGGGDEQFF. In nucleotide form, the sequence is TGTGCCAGCAGCCAAGCAGGGGGGGGCGATGAGCAGTTCTTC.